The TCR beta chain under discussion was sequenced for a study of blood T cell repertoires in COVID-19. This clone has more than one count but fewer than ten. Clones were read by immunoSEQ multiplex PCR, and TCRdb kept only the in-frame ones, dropping some. The sample includes about 220,000 clones, around 84% of them seen just once. Material: peripheral blood. The sequence came from a woman aged 60-75 years who had recovered from COVID-19.

The CDR3 protein is CASRDRQGSTEAFF. The CDR3 coding sequence is TGTGCCAGCAGGGACCGACAGGGTAGTACTGAAGCTTTCTTT. The V gene is TRBV7-2, the J gene TRBJ1-1, with TRBD1 matching 7 bases. CDR1 and CDR2 (germline): SGHTA, FQGNSA. J gave up 5 bases and V 6 bases, and 9 bases lay outside the gene matches. CDR3 size: 14 residues.